This TCR beta chain was recorded in a study of blood T cell repertoires in COVID-19. Overall study context: The United States, Italy and Spain supplied acute and convalescent COVID-19 samples. T cells, B-cell-depleted T cells, or PBMCs supplied cDNA or gDNA.

Under the authors' procedure: Nucleated cell counts were estimated from reference gene primer amplification. The table came from immunoSEQ multiplex PCR; TCRdb's copy has only in-frame clones and leaves some out. V, J and clone size are those of that table, while D and trimming were read from the DNA. Among 120,000 or so clones listed, under 95% were seen once. V gave up 0 bases and J gave up 6 bases, with 15 bases separating them. This CDR3 comprises 15 residues. Germline V gives CDR1 LGHDT, CDR2 YNNKEL (reference sequence). The sequencing input was peripheral blood. This sequence originates from a man in his fifties or sixties with active COVID-19. The chain is built from TRBV3-1 (or the pseudogene TRBV3-2) and TRBJ2-7, with a possible D match to TRBD2 (6 bases). The CDR3 DNA reads TGTGCCAGCAGCCAAGATCTTTCTAGCGTTTCCGAGCAGTACTTC. This encodes CASSQDLSSVSEQYF.